These T cell receptor beta chains were read from a single sample in a study of response to subunit inactivated influenza vaccine. TCRdb re-called the RT-PCR reads through MiXCR, storing one row per CDR3 protein. Here the sample spans around 480,000 distinct CDR3 sequences, over 9.5% being singletons. Specimen: PBMCs from blood, collected roughly 47 days after vaccination. These receptors all stem from a man aged 45-60 years who received an inactivated influenza vaccine. The CDR3 runs from the conserved cysteine through the conserved F or W. A D gene is named only where the DNA matches it firmly. Size tells how often a clone was seen (once, few, many) or the class of an expanded clone, and some rows leave it out.

d_call,clone_size,j_call,v_call,cdr3_nt,cdr3_aa
-,many,TRBJ2-2,TRBV4-3,TGCGCCAGCAGCCAAGAACTTGCAGGGCGTACCGGGGAGCTGTTTTTT,CASSQELAGRTGELFF
TRBD2,-,TRBJ2-7,TRBV4-3,TGCGCCAGCAGCCAAGACCTTGAGCGGGGGGGTGAGCAGTACTTC,CASSQDLERGGEQYF
-,-,TRBJ2-4,TRBV10-1,TGCGCCAGCAGTGAGTCGACGGAGTTAGCCAAAAACATTCAGTACTTC,CASSESTELAKNIQYF
TRBD1,many,TRBJ2-2,TRBV7-2,TGTGCCAGCGTCCAGGGGGCGCGTGCCGGGGAGCTGTTTTTT,CASVQGARAGELFF
TRBD2,few,TRBJ2-5,TRBV20-1,TGCAGTGCAGCGATCGGGACTAGCGGCCAAGAGACCCAGTACTTC,CSAAIGTSGQETQYF
TRBD2,many,TRBJ2-6,TRBV29-1,TGCAGCGTTGGCGGGAGCTCTGGGGCCAACGTCCTGACTTTC,CSVGGSSGANVLTF
-,many,TRBJ1-1,TRBV12-3/TRBV12-4,TGTGCCAGCAGTTTCGGACAGTACACTGAAGCTTTCTTT,CASSFGQYTEAFF
-,-,TRBJ1-3,TRBV20-1,TGCAGTGCAGAGGGCCGCCAAGTCGGAAACACCATATATTTT,CSAEGRQVGNTIYF
-,-,TRBJ2-7,TRBV27,TGTGCCAGCAGTACAACTGGACGTCTCTACGAGCAGTACTTC,CASSTTGRLYEQYF
-,-,TRBJ2-5,TRBV20-1,TGCAGTGCTAGAGTCAGTGGGTACCAAGAGACCCAGTACTTC,CSARVSGYQETQYF
TRBD2,few,TRBJ2-7,TRBV6-1,TGTGCCAGCACAGCAGCGGGAGGGGGTCACGAGCAGTACTTC,CASTAAGGGHEQYF
-,-,TRBJ2-7,TRBV4-3,TGCGCCAGCAGCCAAGAGCCGGGTCCCTCTATTTACGAGCAGTACTTC,CASSQEPGPSIYEQYF
-,few,TRBJ2-1,TRBV6-1,TGTGCCAGCAGTGAACACGGCTTACAAGCCACCTACAATGAGCAGTTCTTC,CASSEHGLQATYNEQFF
-,few,TRBJ2-1,TRBV12-3/TRBV12-4,TGTGCCAGCAGTTTCCGTCTAGAGGGGTCCTACAATGAGCAGTTCTTC,CASSFRLEGSYNEQFF
-,few,TRBJ1-4,TRBV3-1,TGTGCCAGCAGCCAAGACGGATTCTTCTGGACAGTCGACGCAACTAATGAAAAACTGTTTTTT,CASSQDGFFWTVDATNEKLFF
-,few,TRBJ2-7,TRBV20-1,TGCAGTGCTAGAGATCTTGGGGAGAGGTCCTACGAGCAGTACTTC,CSARDLGERSYEQYF
TRBD1,-,TRBJ2-4,TRBV11-1,TGTGCCAGCAGCTTTCCTCCATTACAGGGGTTAGCCAAAAACATTCAGTACTTC,CASSFPPLQGLAKNIQYF
TRBD2,few,TRBJ2-1,TRBV20-1,TGCAGTGCGAGGGGAGGGACTAGCGGGTACAATGAGCAGTTCTTC,CSARGGTSGYNEQFF
-,many,TRBJ2-7,TRBV12-3/TRBV12-4,TGTGCCAGCAGTAACCTCCACGAGCAGTACTTC,CASSNLHEQYF
TRBD1,-,TRBJ2-7,TRBV28,TGTGCCAGCAAAAGGACAGGGGACTACTACGAGCAGTACTTC,CASKRTGDYYEQYF
-,-,TRBJ2-7,TRBV28,TGTGCCAGCAGTTTTGGGCAGGACAGCTCCTACGAGCAGTACTTC,CASSFGQDSSYEQYF
-,-,TRBJ1-3,TRBV12-3/TRBV12-4,TGTGCCAGCAGTTTAGCGCGTTCTGGGAGCTCTGGAAACACCATATATTTT,CASSLARSGSSGNTIYF
TRBD1,many,TRBJ2-3,TRBV20-1,TGCAGTGCCAGGGACAGTAGCACAGATACGCAGTATTTT,CSARDSSTDTQYF
TRBD2,-,TRBJ2-2,TRBV12-3/TRBV12-4,TGTGCCAGCGTTGGACTAGTCGGAACCGGGGAGCTGTTTTTT,CASVGLVGTGELFF
TRBD1,-,TRBJ2-7,TRBV15,TGTGCCACCAGCAGAGCAGGGGGCGCGGACGAGCAGTACTTC,CATSRAGGADEQYF
TRBD1,few,TRBJ2-2,TRBV27,TGTGCCAGCAGTCTTCTCCCGGGACAGGGGTGGAGCGGGGAGCTGTTTTTT,CASSLLPGQGWSGELFF
-,few,TRBJ2-7,TRBV28,TGTGCCAGCAGTTTTCCCAACCACTACGAGCAGTACTTC,CASSFPNHYEQYF
-,-,TRBJ2-2,TRBV11-2,TGTGCCAGCAGCTTAGTACAGGGCTCTTGGGAGCTGTTTTTT,CASSLVQGSWELFF
-,-,TRBJ2-7,TRBV14,TGTGCCAGCAGCCAAGATTCCCGCGAGCAGTACTTC,CASSQDSREQYF
TRBD1,-,TRBJ1-1,TRBV4-3,TGCGCCAGCAGCCAAAGGGACAGGGGGCGCGAGAACACTGAAGCTTTCTTT,CASSQRDRGRENTEAFF
TRBD2,few,TRBJ2-7,TRBV4-2,TGTGCCAGCAGCCAAGGGGGAGCGGGAGGGCCAGGTGAGCAGTACTTC,CASSQGGAGGPGEQYF
-,many,TRBJ1-2,TRBV6-2/TRBV6-3,TGTGCCAGCAGTTACATTCGACAGGAGAACTATGGCTACACCTTC,CASSYIRQENYGYTF
TRBD2,-,TRBJ2-5,TRBV20-1,TGCAGTGCTAGAGAACTAGCGGGAGGATGGGGAGAGACCCAGTACTTC,CSARELAGGWGETQYF
-,many,TRBJ1-3,TRBV10-3,TGTGCCATCAGCAGAGTTGGACCAGGCTCTGGAAACACCATATATTTT,CAISRVGPGSGNTIYF
-,-,TRBJ2-2,TRBV5-1,TGCGCCAGCAGCTTGGAGGAGGTTTCGAACACCGGGGAGCTGTTTTTT,CASSLEEVSNTGELFF
-,-,TRBJ1-6,TRBV6-2/TRBV6-3,TGTGCCAGCAGTTGGGACACCTATAATTCACCCCTCCACTTT,CASSWDTYNSPLHF
TRBD1,-,TRBJ2-1,TRBV28,TGTGCCAGCAGACGTACAGGGGTAGTCAATGAGCAGTTCTTC,CASRRTGVVNEQFF
-,-,TRBJ2-7,TRBV6-1,TGTGCCAGCAGTACCACCCCGACCAGGAGTACCTACGAGCAGTACTTC,CASSTTPTRSTYEQYF
-,few,TRBJ2-1,TRBV11-1,TGTGCCAGCAGCGAATGGGCGGAGGGGCACCGTGAGCAGTTCTTC,CASSEWAEGHREQFF
-,-,TRBJ2-7,TRBV20-1,TGCAGTGCTAGCGATAGCGGAGAGAGCTCCTACGAGCAGTACTTC,CSASDSGESSYEQYF
-,few,TRBJ2-3,TRBV12-3/TRBV12-4,TGTGCCAGCAGTAATCTTGTTGGGCCCAGGGGCAAGCAGTATTTT,CASSNLVGPRGKQYF
TRBD2,few,TRBJ2-3,TRBV7-2,TGTGCCAGCAGCTTAGTAGCGGGAGGGCCAGGGTTAGATACGCAGTATTTT,CASSLVAGGPGLDTQYF
-,-,TRBJ2-4,TRBV7-8,TGTGCCAGCAGCTTAGACCGTTTGCGTGGAGCTAGAAACATTCAGTACTTC,CASSLDRLRGARNIQYF
-,many,TRBJ2-3,TRBV10-3,TGTGCCACCCAGTCAGTGGGAGATACGCAGTATTTT,CATQSVGDTQYF
-,-,TRBJ2-1,TRBV12-3/TRBV12-4,TGTGCCATTTGTCGAACTCCGTGGGATGAGCAGTTCTTC,CAICRTPWDEQFF
-,-,TRBJ2-7,TRBV5-1,TGCGCCAGCAGCCCGGGACTCCAGGATCACGAGCAGTACTTC,CASSPGLQDHEQYF
TRBD2,-,TRBJ2-5,TRBV10-3,TGTGCCATCAGCGCTAGCGGGGGGAAAGAGACCCAGTACTTC,CAISASGGKETQYF
TRBD1,-,TRBJ2-7,TRBV7-9,TGTGCCAGCAGCTTAGCTCTGAACAGGGGGCGCGAGCAGTACTTC,CASSLALNRGREQYF
TRBD2,few,TRBJ2-1,TRBV10-3,TGTGCCATCACAGGAGGTCTAGCGGGCCGGAGCTCCTACAATGAGCAGTTCTTC,CAITGGLAGRSSYNEQFF
-,many,TRBJ2-3,TRBV12-3/TRBV12-4,TGTGCCAGCAGTCCCCCCTTTGGAGGGGGTCCAGATACGCAGTATTTT,CASSPPFGGGPDTQYF
-,-,TRBJ2-6,TRBV6-2/TRBV6-3,TGTGCCAGCAGTTATGGTGGGTTCGGGGCCAACGTCCTGACTTTC,CASSYGGFGANVLTF